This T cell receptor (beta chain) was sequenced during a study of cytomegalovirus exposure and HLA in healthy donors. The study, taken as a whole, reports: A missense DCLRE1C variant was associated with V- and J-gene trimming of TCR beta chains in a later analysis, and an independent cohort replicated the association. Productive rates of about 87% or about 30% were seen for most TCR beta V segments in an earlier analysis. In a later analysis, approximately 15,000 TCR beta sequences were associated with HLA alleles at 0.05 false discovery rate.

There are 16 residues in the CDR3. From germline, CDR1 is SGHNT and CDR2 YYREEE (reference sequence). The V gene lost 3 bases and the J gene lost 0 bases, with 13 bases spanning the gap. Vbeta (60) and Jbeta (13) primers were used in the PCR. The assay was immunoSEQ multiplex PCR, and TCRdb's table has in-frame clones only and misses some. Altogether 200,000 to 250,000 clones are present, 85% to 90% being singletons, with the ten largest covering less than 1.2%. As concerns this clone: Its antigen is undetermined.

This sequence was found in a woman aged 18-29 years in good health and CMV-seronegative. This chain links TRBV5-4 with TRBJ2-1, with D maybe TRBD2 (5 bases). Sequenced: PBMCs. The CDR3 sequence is CASSSGLPSSYNEQFF. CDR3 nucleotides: TGTGCCAGCAGCTCCGGACTTCCGAGCTCCTACAATGAGCAGTTCTTC. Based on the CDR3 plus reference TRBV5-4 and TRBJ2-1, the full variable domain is ETGVTQSPTHLIKTRGQQVTLRCSSQSGHNTVSWYQQALGQGPQFIFQYYREEENGRGNFPPRFSGLQFPNYSSELNVNALELDDSALYLCASSSGLPSSYNEQFFGPGTRLTVL.